The 7 T cell receptor beta chains presented below share a single source sample, sequenced in a study of shared clonotypes between healthy human individuals. This table comes from immunoSEQ multiplex PCR, and its TCRdb copy is limited to in-frame clones, with some not included. The repertoire holds 2,500,000 or so clones, with approximately 90% as singletons. The sequenced sample was naive CD4+ T cells from PBMCs. The subset: CD45RA+ positively selected. These receptors originate from a man in his late teens or twenties in good health. Some clones in this sample may be carry-over from other donors' samples.

The chain is built from TRBV5-1 and TRBJ2-1, with TRBD2 matching over 13 bases. The CDR3 loop spans 20 amino acids. V gave up 2 bases and J gave up 6 bases; unmatched junction bases: 17. The V gene's germline CDR1 is SGHRS and CDR2 YFSETQ. CDR3 bases: TGCGCCAGCAGCTTCCCGGGACTAGCGGGATCCGATTGGTTCGGCAATGAGCAGTTCTTC. This encodes CASSFPGLAGSDWFGNEQFF.

V gene TRBV11-2 combines with J gene TRBJ2-7; 7 nucleotides match TRBD2. This CDR3 is 17 amino acids long. Losses at the gene ends were 5 bases for V and 7 bases for J; bases not matched to a gene: 20. Germline CDR1 is SGHAT and CDR2 is FQNNGV. CDR3 sequence (DNA): TGTGCCAGCAGCCAGGGACTACAAGGGCTTTTTTTAGAGGAGCAGTACTTC. This gives the protein CASSQGLQGLFLEEQYF.

CDR3 coding DNA: TGTGCCAGCAGCTACAGACGGACCCCGGGGTACAATGAGCAGTTCTTC. Amino acid sequence: CASSYRRTPGYNEQFF. This sequence joins TRBV7-2 and TRBJ2-1, with D maybe TRBD2 (5 bases). Germline CDR1 SGHTA, CDR2 FQGNSA. Trimming stripped 4 bases from V and 4 bases from J, with 17 bases between. The CDR3 covers 16 residues.

The chain links TRBV7-8 to TRBJ2-7; D is possibly TRBD2 (6 bases). CDR1 and CDR2 from the germline V gene are SGHVS and FQNEAQ. CDR3 length: 15 amino acids. Between the trimmed V and J ends, which lost 2 bases and 2 bases, there was a span of 13 bases. The CDR3 DNA is TGTGCCAGCAGCTTATCTACGGGAGTGGCCTACGAGCAGTACTTC. Translating it yields CASSLSTGVAYEQYF.

This chain uses TRBV27 with TRBJ2-5; 15 bases are shared with TRBD2. The CDR3 is 20 residues long. V dropped 1 base and J dropped 5; count of bases not matched to a gene: 14. The germline V gene encodes CDR1 MNHEY and CDR2 SMNVEV (reference sequence). Here the CDR3 reads CASSLFPDGLAGGPRETQYF. CDR3 in DNA: TGTGCCAGCAGTTTATTCCCCGACGGACTAGCGGGAGGGCCTCGGGAGACCCAGTACTTC.

This rearrangement joins TRBV30 to TRBJ1-5; 11 positions agree with TRBD1. The CDR3 is 18 amino acids. The V gene's germline CDR1 is GTSNPN and CDR2 SVGIG (reference sequence). The junction had 14 bases not matched to a gene; V was cut back by 7 bases and J by 0 bases. The CDR3 loop reads CAYRPGTGGVYSNQPQHF. CDR3 sequence (DNA): TGTGCCTATCGTCCCGGGACAGGGGGAGTCTATAGCAATCAGCCCCAGCATTTT.

This sequence joins TRBV6-5 and TRBJ2-1; TRBD2 agrees at 9 bases. The CDR3 has 13 amino acids. Germline values: CDR1 MNHEY, CDR2 SVGAGI. Trimming cost V 8 bases and J 8 bases; bases outside gene matches: 7. The CDR3: CASSRAGGYEQFF. CDR3 nucleotides: TGTGCCAGCTCCAGAGCGGGAGGTTATGAGCAGTTCTTC.